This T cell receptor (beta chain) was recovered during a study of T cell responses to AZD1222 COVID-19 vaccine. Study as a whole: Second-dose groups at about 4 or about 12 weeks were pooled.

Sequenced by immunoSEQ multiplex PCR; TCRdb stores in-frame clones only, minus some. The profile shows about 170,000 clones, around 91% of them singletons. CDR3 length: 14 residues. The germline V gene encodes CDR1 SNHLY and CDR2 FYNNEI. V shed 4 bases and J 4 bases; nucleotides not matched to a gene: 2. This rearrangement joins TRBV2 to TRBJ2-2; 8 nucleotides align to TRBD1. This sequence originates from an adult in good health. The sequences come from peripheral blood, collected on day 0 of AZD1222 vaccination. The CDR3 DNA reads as TGTGCCAGCAGTGGGCAGGGGGCCACCGGGGAGCTGTTTTTT. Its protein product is CASSGQGATGELFF. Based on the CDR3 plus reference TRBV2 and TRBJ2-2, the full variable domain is EPEVTQTPSHQVTQMGQEVILRCVPISNHLYFYWYRQILGQKVEFLVSFYNNEISEKSEIFDDQFSVERPDGSNFTLKIRSTKLEDSAMYFCASSGQGATGELFFGEGSRLTVL.